Presented here are 25 T cell receptor beta chains from one specimen sequenced in a study of T cells in Graves' hyperthyroidism and ophthalmopathy. Amplification targeted TCR beta CDR3 regions from RNA transcripts. In the first-round RT-PCR of the TCR CDR3, the HTBI primer set was used. Each CDR3 protein gets one entry after TCRdb re-called the multiplex PCR reads with MiXCR. The sample carries about 260,000 distinct CDR3 sequences, 16% recorded once. Sequenced sample: blood. Receptors originate from a young woman with Graves' ophthalmopathy.

This clonotype has ten or more counts. The rearrangement uses TRBV5-1 and TRBJ2-1, with 9 bases matching TRBD1. Per germline, CDR1 SGHRS and CDR2 YFSETQ. The CDR3 sequence is 16 residues long. V shed 2 bases and J 4 bases; nucleotides not matched to a gene: 7. The CDR3 here is CASSFTLGTGYNEQFF. CDR3 coding DNA: TGCGCCAGCAGCTTTACCCTAGGGACAGGGTACAATGAGCAGTTCTTC.

This clonotype showed up many times. The rearrangement uses TRBV12-3 or TRBV12-4 and TRBJ1-1; D gene uncertain. Trimming removed 8 bases at V and 1 base at J, with 8 bases between. The CDR3 extends over 12 amino acids. The CDR3 DNA follows: TGTGCCAGCTCCCCCAGGAACACTGAAGCTTTCTTT. Translation: CASSPRNTEAFF.

This clonotype occurred many times. V gene TRBV20-1 combines with J gene TRBJ2-7; tentatively, D is TRBD2 (6 bases). The CDR3 consists of 11 residues. The V end lost 5 bases, the J end lost 6 bases, and 11 bases lay between the germline ends. The germline V gene encodes CDR1 DFQATT and CDR2 SNEGSKA (reference sequence). The CDR3 nucleotides read TGCAGTGCTGCTACTAGCTCCGAGCAGTACTTC. Encoded protein: CSAATSSEQYF.

This clonotype came up once. J is TRBJ2-7 and V is TRBV9, with D perhaps matching TRBD2 (5 bases). The CDR3 length is 14 residues. Germline CDR1 is SGDLS and CDR2 is YYNGEE. V lost 1 base and J lost 2, with 10 bases in between. CDR3 in DNA: TGTGCCAGCAGCGTATCCAGCGGAACCTACGAGCAGTACTTC. This encodes CASSVSSGTYEQYF.

This clonotype was seen more than once but under ten times. The chain has TRBV5-8 and TRBJ1-2; D remains ambiguous. CDR1 and CDR2 (germline): SGHTS, YDEGEE. This CDR3 spans 14 amino acids. V was shortened by 4 bases and J by 1 base, with 11 bases between the two germline ends. CDR3 bases: TGTGCCAGCAGCCTCGTTTCACATAACTATGGCTACACCTTC. Translation gives CASSLVSHNYGYTF.

A remark on this clonotype: A read error may be the cause here, since a much bigger clone is one base away. The rearrangement joins TRBV19 to TRBJ1-2; 7 bases fit TRBD1. The length of the CDR3 is 13 residues. Trimming at V came to 8 bases and at J to 12 bases, leaving 15 bases not matched to a gene. CDR1 and CDR2 (germline): LNHDA, SQIVND (reference sequence). CDR3 DNA sequence: TGTGCCAGTCGGACAGGAAAGTCTATGGGCCACACCTTC. The encoded protein is CASRTGKSMGHTF.

This clonotype was recorded at least ten times. This chain links TRBV6-2 or TRBV6-3 with TRBJ2-2; D is unresolved. Per the germline V gene, CDR1 is MNHEY and CDR2 is SVGEGT. Trimming shortened V by 6 bases and J by 3 bases, and 11 bases separated the two germline ends. This CDR3 has 14 amino acids. CDR3 in DNA: TGTGCCAGCAGCGACCAACTCTACACCGGGGAGCTGTTTTTT. Translated, it gives CASSDQLYTGELFF.

Ten or more counts support this clonotype. The junction does not match germline at one end; this may be a read error. This sequence joins TRBV6-5 and TRBJ2-1; D possibly corresponds to TRBD2 (5 bases). Germline V CDR1 and CDR2: MNHEY, SVGAGI. This CDR3 spans 18 amino acids. As DNA, the CDR3 is TGTGCCAGCACTTACTCGGCTAGCCGGAGAGGTCTGAGCAATGAGCAGTTCTTC. This translates into CASTYSASRRGLSNEQFF.

This clonotype was counted ten times or more. The chain joins TRBV13 to TRBJ1-1, with TRBD1 as a possible D gene (5 bases). CDR1 and CDR2 (germline): PRHDT, FYEKMQ (reference sequence). The V gene lost 5 bases and the J gene lost 0 bases, with 19 bases spanning the gap. The CDR3 has 17 amino acids. DNA of the CDR3: TGTGCCAGCAGCCAACCTTACCTAACAGGCATGAACACTGAAGCTTTCTTT. Translated: CASSQPYLTGMNTEAFF.

Many counts were recorded for this clonotype. This chain connects TRBV6-1 to TRBJ2-1, with 11 bases identical to TRBD2. After removal of 7 bases from V and 4 bases from J, the junction contained 3 bases not matched to a gene. CDR3 length equals 14 residues. The germline gives CDR1 MNHNS, CDR2 SASEGT. The CDR3 protein is CASTWTSGYNEQFF. The CDR3 coding sequence is TGTGCCAGCACTTGGACTAGCGGGTACAATGAGCAGTTCTTC.

There are many counts of this clonotype. This chain joins TRBV10-3 and TRBJ2-6; no reliable D call. V was cut by 2 bases and J by 0 bases, with 2 bases left in between. This CDR3 contains 14 residues. Germline CDR1 and CDR2: ENHRY and SYGVKD. CDR3 bases: TGTGCCATCAGTGAGAGCTCTGGGGCCAACGTCCTGACTTTC. Protein: CAISESSGANVLTF.

This clonotype has only a few counts. The rearrangement joins TRBV20-1 to TRBJ2-1, with 10 bases that match TRBD2. The CDR3 is 14 residues long. From germline, CDR1 is DFQATT and CDR2 SNEGSKA (reference sequence). Trimming removed 6 bases from V and 5 bases from J; junction bases left unmatched: 7. CDR3 sequence reads: CSAIGLAGDNEQFF. CDR3 nucleotide sequence: TGCAGTGCCATTGGGCTAGCGGGAGACAATGAGCAGTTCTTC.

This clonotype was observed many times. The CDR3: CASSLTASHRDDNYGYTF. The CDR3 DNA is TGCGCCAGCAGCTTGACCGCCTCTCACAGGGATGATAACTATGGCTACACCTTC. The chain links TRBV5-1 to TRBJ1-2, with D perhaps TRBD1 (6 bases). Germline loops: CDR1 SGHRS, CDR2 YFSETQ. This CDR3 comprises 18 residues. Trimming cost V 1 base and J 1 base, with 20 bases left between them.

This clonotype was detected only a few times. It may be a read error: a sequence one base away is much more abundant. The conserved phenylalanine or tryptophan normally closing the CDR3 is absent here, so this likely arose from a read error. The J gene is TRBJ1-6, the V gene TRBV27; 7 nucleotides match TRBD1. The CDR3 covers 15 residues. The germline V gene has CDR1 MNHEY and CDR2 SMNVEV (reference sequence). J was trimmed by 8 bases and V by 6 bases; bases with no gene match: 10. DNA of the CDR3: TGTGCCAGCAGCTTGACAGGGTGGTTCGATTCACCCCTCCACCTT. This gives the protein CASSLTGWFDSPLHL.

This clonotype appeared many times. The CDR3 DNA sequence: TGTGCCAGCAGTGAATGGGTTCGGGGGGAAAGGGAGGCTTTCTTT. It specifies CASSEWVRGEREAFF. The chain uses TRBV6-1 and TRBJ1-1, with D possibly TRBD1 on 5 matching bases. CDR3 length equals 15 residues. Per germline, CDR1 MNHNS and CDR2 SASEGT. With 2 bases removed from V and 11 bases from J, the gap between germline ends came to 21 bases.

Many counts were recorded for this clonotype. This chain connects TRBV19 to TRBJ1-1; D perhaps matches TRBD1 (5 bases). The germline CDR1 and CDR2 sequences are LNHDA and SQIVND (reference sequence). This CDR3 comprises 15 residues. The ends were cut back, 1 base at V and 2 bases at J, with 11 bases in the middle. The CDR3 sequence is CASSIVAQGNTEAFF. CDR3 nucleotide sequence: TGTGCCAGTAGTATAGTGGCCCAGGGAAACACTGAAGCTTTCTTT.

The V and J genes are TRBV9 and TRBJ2-5, with D unclear. Trimming removed 4 bases at V and 5 bases at J, with 6 bases between. Germline-derived CDR1 and CDR2 are SGDLS and YYNGEE. The CDR3 has 11 residues. The chain's CDR3 is CASSPPETQYF. The DNA for the CDR3 is TGTGCCAGCAGCCCACCGGAGACCCAGTACTTC.

This clonotype was counted ten times or more. The chain uses TRBV5-4 and TRBJ1-1; 10 bases align to TRBD1. This CDR3 is built from 16 residues. The V and J ends lost 0 bases and 0 bases, in that order; junction bases with no gene match: 2. In germline, CDR1 is SGHNT, CDR2 YYREEE (reference sequence). CDR3 coding DNA: TGTGCCAGCAGCTTGGACGGGACAGGGGTGAACACTGAAGCTTTCTTT. Its translation: CASSLDGTGVNTEAFF. Based on the CDR3 plus reference TRBV5-4 and TRBJ1-1, the full variable domain is ETGVTQSPTHLIKTRGQQVTLRCSSQSGHNTVSWYQQALGQGPQFIFQYYREEENGRGNFPPRFSGLQFPNYSSELNVNALELDDSALYLCASSLDGTGVNTEAFFGQGTRLTVV.

In this sample, this clonotype turned up a few times. A much larger clone differs by one base, so this may be a read error. The rearrangement links TRBV20-1 to TRBJ1-1; D perhaps matches TRBD1 (5 bases). V was cut by 4 bases and J by 8 bases, with 17 bases left in between. Per the germline V gene, CDR1 is DFQATT and CDR2 is SNEGSKA (reference sequence). The length of the CDR3 is 13 residues. The CDR3 sequence is CSAIRLVDKEAFF. CDR3 in DNA: TGCAGTGCTATTAGGCTTGTGGACAAGGAAGCTTTCTTT.

This clonotype was picked up a small number of times. A read error may be the cause here, since a much bigger clone is one base away. The chain links TRBV29-1 to TRBJ1-1; 9 nucleotides align to TRBD1. CDR1 and CDR2 from the germline V gene are SQVTM and ANQGSEA. The V gene end was trimmed by 4 bases and the J gene end by 4 bases; junction bases not matched to a gene: 7. The CDR3 totals 14 residues. CDR3 sequence reads: CSVVLTGGRTEAFF. Written as DNA, the CDR3 is TGCAGCGTTGTCTTAACAGGGGGCCGCACTGAAGCTTTCTTT. The whole variable domain, filled in from reference TRBV29-1 and TRBJ1-1, reads SAVISQKPSRDICQRGTSLTIQCQVDSQVTMMFWYRQQPGQSLTLIATANQGSEATYESGFVIDKFPISRPNLTFSTLTVSNMSPEDSSIYLCSVVLTGGRTEAFFGQGTRLTVV.

This clonotype has at least ten counts. The chain combines TRBV14 with TRBJ2-1; TRBD1 matches at 10 bases. The length of the CDR3 is 14 residues. Germline V CDR1 and CDR2: SGHDN, FVKESK. Trimming at V came to 5 bases and at J to 6 bases, leaving 4 bases not matched to a gene. The CDR3 DNA follows: TGTGCCAGCAGCTCTTGGACAGGGGGCAATGAGCAGTTCTTC. Translating gives CASSSWTGGNEQFF.

This chain connects TRBV5-1 to TRBJ1-2; 10 bases agree with TRBD1. V trimming: 4 bases; J trimming: 9 bases; junction bases outside the gene matches: 9. CDR3 size: 14 residues. Germline lookup yields CDR1 SGHRS and CDR2 YFSETQ. CDR3 DNA: TGCGCCAGCAGCACCGGGACAGGGGATAATCGCTACACCTTC. It specifies CASSTGTGDNRYTF.

This clonotype has a single count. A much larger clone differs by one base, so this may be a read error. The rearrangement joins TRBV2 to TRBJ2-3; 15 nucleotides match TRBD2. In germline, CDR1 is SNHLY, CDR2 FYNNEI. The CDR3 runs to 16 residues. Trimming cost V 6 bases and J 5 bases; bases outside gene matches: 6. CDR3 protein: CASSWTSGGAGDTQYF. As DNA, the CDR3 is TGTGCCAGCAGCTGGACTAGCGGGGGGGCGGGAGATACGCAGTATTTT. The whole variable domain, remainder taken from reference TRBV2 and TRBJ2-3, is EPEVTQTPSHQVTQMGQEVILRCVPISNHLYFYWYRQILGQKVEFLVSFYNNEISEKSEIFDDQFSVERPDGSNFTLKIRSTKLEDSAMYFCASSWTSGGAGDTQYFGPGTRLTVL.

This clonotype was picked up many times. The V gene is TRBV28, the J gene TRBJ1-1; D unclear. V lost 3 bases and J 6 bases, leaving 11 bases between the germline ends. Germline assignment: CDR1 MDHEN and CDR2 SYDVKM. This CDR3 is built from 13 residues. The CDR3 here is CASSFVAKAEAFF. As DNA, the CDR3 is TGTGCCAGCAGTTTTGTGGCGAAGGCTGAAGCTTTCTTT.

This clonotype was seen repeatedly, ten times or more. The rearrangement uses TRBV5-1 and TRBJ2-3; tentatively, D is TRBD1 or TRBD2 (5 bases each). Germline V gene sequence: CDR1 SGHRS, CDR2 YFSETQ. Trimming stripped 4 bases from V and 4 bases from J, with 13 bases between. CDR3 length: 14 amino acids. CDR3 in amino acids: CASSPEGTADTQYF. The CDR3 DNA reads as TGCGCCAGCAGCCCCGAGGGGACCGCAGATACGCAGTATTTT.